Each of the 21 T cell receptor beta chains below was sequenced from the same sample in a study of cytomegalovirus exposure and HLA in healthy donors. The data were produced by immunoSEQ multiplex PCR, yet TCRdb's version contains in-frame clones alone and is incomplete. In the table there are roughly 120,000 clones, 94% of which are singletons. Input material: PBMCs. The receptors here all came from a woman aged 18-29 years in good health and CMV-seronegative.

The chain recombines TRBV28 with TRBJ2-1, with TRBD2 matching 11 bases. The CDR3 length is 16 residues. Germline CDR1 MDHEN, CDR2 SYDVKM. The V segment lost 10 bases and the J segment 1 base; nucleotides outside the gene matches: 9. The DNA for the CDR3 is TGTGCCACCCGAGGACTAGCGGGCCATTCCTACAATGAGCAGTTCTTC. This encodes CATRGLAGHSYNEQFF.

This chain links TRBV28 with TRBJ2-4; D is undetermined. This CDR3 is built from 16 residues. Germline V lookup: CDR1 MDHEN, CDR2 SYDVKM. The V and J ends lost 3 bases and 0 bases respectively, with 12 bases between them. CDR3 bases: TGTGCCAGCAGTTTTTTGAGAGAGATAGCCAAAAACATTCAGTACTTC. The encoded protein is CASSFLREIAKNIQYF.

The chain combines TRBV25-1 with TRBJ1-1; TRBD1 matches at 7 bases. The germline V gene encodes CDR1 MGHDK and CDR2 SYGVNS. CDR3 length: 17 amino acids. J gave up 0 bases and V 4 bases, and 11 bases lay outside the gene matches. CDR3: CASSGKQGTFMNTEAFF. CDR3 sequence (DNA): TGTGCCAGCAGTGGGAAACAGGGGACTTTTATGAACACTGAAGCTTTCTTT.

The chain combines TRBV29-1 with TRBJ2-3; 7 bases fit TRBD2. The CDR3 is 13 amino acids. The germline gives CDR1 SQVTM, CDR2 ANQGSEA. V was clipped by 3 bases and J by 1 base; unmatched bases: 1. This CDR3 reads CSVDTSGTDTQYF. CDR3 bases: TGCAGCGTTGATACTAGCGGCACAGATACGCAGTATTTT.

The chain combines TRBV7-3 with TRBJ2-2; the D gene is possibly TRBD1 (5 bases). Germline V CDR1 and CDR2: SGHTA, FQGTGA. Trimming cost V 3 bases and J 3 bases, with 8 bases left between them. The CDR3 extends over 14 amino acids. This CDR3 reads CASSLSRDTGELFF. The DNA of the CDR3 is TGTGCCAGCAGCTTGTCCAGGGACACCGGGGAGCTGTTTTTT.

V and J are TRBV11-2 and TRBJ2-5; 7 bases line up with TRBD2. This CDR3 contains 16 residues. With V trimmed by 1 base and J by 3 bases, 8 bases remained unmatched. The germline CDR1 and CDR2 sequences are SGHAT and FQNNGV. The CDR3 region is CASSLVVGSGKETQYF. As DNA, the CDR3 is TGTGCCAGCAGCTTAGTAGTGGGAAGCGGGAAAGAGACCCAGTACTTC.

The J gene is TRBJ1-1, the V gene TRBV19; the match to TRBD1 covers 9 bases. Trimming removed 8 bases from V and 4 bases from J; junction bases left unmatched: 11. The germline V gene encodes CDR1 LNHDA and CDR2 SQIVND (reference sequence). The CDR3 has 15 residues. The CDR3 reads CASYRGLSWGTEAFF. As DNA, the CDR3 is TGTGCCAGTTACAGGGGGCTATCGTGGGGCACTGAAGCTTTCTTT.

The chain has TRBV4-2 and TRBJ2-3; 8 bases line up with TRBD2. Germline trimming cut 5 bases from V and 4 bases from J; bases unmatched to any gene: 11. The CDR3 spans 16 residues. Germline loops: CDR1 LGHNA, CDR2 YNFKEQ. The CDR3 protein is CASSSRGSGVADTQYF. The DNA of the CDR3 is TGTGCCAGCAGCTCCCGGGGTAGCGGGGTTGCAGATACGCAGTATTTT.

This chain joins TRBV6-4 and TRBJ2-2; D might be TRBD1 (6 bases). The CDR3 has 13 residues. Germline assignment: CDR1 MRHNA and CDR2 SNTAGT. V shed 5 bases and J shed 6 bases, with 10 bases lying between them. CDR3 region: CASSSQGSGELFF. The CDR3 coding sequence is TGTGCCAGCAGTTCCCAGGGGTCCGGGGAGCTGTTTTTT.

The V and J genes are TRBV9 and TRBJ2-7; perhaps TRBD2 as D (6 bases). The V gene's germline CDR1 is SGDLS and CDR2 YYNGEE. The CDR3 contains 15 residues. V was pared by 0 bases and J by 2 bases, with 12 bases between. The CDR3 protein is CASSVDPAGTYEQYF. CDR3 coding DNA: TGTGCCAGCAGCGTAGACCCGGCGGGGACCTACGAGCAGTACTTC. The full variable domain, completed using reference TRBV9 and TRBJ2-7, is DSGVTQTPKHLITATGQRVTLRCSPRSGDLSVYWYQQSLDQGLQFLIQYYNGEERAKGNILERFSAQQFPDLHSELNLSSLELGDSALYFCASSVDPAGTYEQYFGPGTRLTVT.

The rearrangement links TRBV30 to TRBJ2-3; TRBD2 matches 8 bases. Germline trimming cut 3 bases from V and 2 bases from J; bases unmatched to any gene: 10. This CDR3 is 16 amino acids long. Germline V gene lookup returns CDR1 GTSNPN and CDR2 SVGIG (reference sequence). The CDR3 sequence is CAWRLSASGFTDTQYF. DNA for the CDR3: TGTGCCTGGAGGCTGTCGGCTAGCGGGTTCACAGATACGCAGTATTTT.

This chain connects TRBV27 to TRBJ2-1, with 8 bases that match TRBD2. The junction had 7 bases not matched to a gene; V was cut back by 6 bases and J by 9 bases. Per the germline V gene, CDR1 is MNHEY and CDR2 is SMNVEV (reference sequence). The CDR3 loop spans 13 amino acids. CDR3 amino acids: CASRGGRFGEQFF. The CDR3 nucleotides are TGTGCCAGCAGGGGCGGGAGGTTTGGTGAGCAGTTCTTC.

The chain couples TRBV29-1 to TRBJ2-7; possibly TRBD1 for D (5 bases). Germline values: CDR1 SQVTM, CDR2 ANQGSEA. The CDR3 has 13 residues. Trimming shortened V by 1 base and J by 4 bases, and 11 bases separated the two germline ends. The CDR3 DNA reads as TGCAGCGTTGAAGGGTCACAGGCTTACGAGCAGTACTTC. It is translated as CSVEGSQAYEQYF.

The chain is built from TRBV18 and TRBJ2-1, with TRBD2 identical over 7 bases. V lost 5 bases and J lost 1; bases outside the gene matches: 2. The length of the CDR3 is 14 residues. Germline CDR1 KGHSH, CDR2 LQKENI. CDR3 sequence: CASSILASYNEQFF. CDR3 bases: TGTGCCAGCTCAATACTAGCGTCCTACAATGAGCAGTTCTTC.

The chain is built from TRBV2 and TRBJ1-5, with 8 nucleotides matching TRBD1. CDR1 SNHLY and CDR2 FYNNEI come from the germline V gene. CDR3 size: 15 residues. The ends lost 4 bases at V and 7 bases at J; junction bases unmatched: 9. CDR3 bases: TGTGCCAGCAGTGGAGGCAGGGGGCCGTGGCAGCCCCAGCATTTT. Translating it yields CASSGGRGPWQPQHF.

The chain recombines TRBV5-6 with TRBJ2-1; 14 bases map to TRBD2. This CDR3 is 17 amino acids long. CDR1 SGHDT and CDR2 YYEEEE come from the germline V gene. J lost 0 bases, V lost 4 bases, and 3 bases had no gene match. Here the CDR3 DNA reads TGTGCCAGCAGCCCTGGGACTAGCGGGAGCTCCTACAATGAGCAGTTCTTC. Translating gives CASSPGTSGSSYNEQFF.

The chain uses TRBV28 and TRBJ2-3; maybe TRBD2 (6 bases). CDR1 and CDR2 (germline): MDHEN, SYDVKM. Trimming left V 6 bases short and J 0 bases short, with 13 bases between. The CDR3 extends over 15 amino acids. DNA of the CDR3: TGTGCCAGCAGCCGGGGGACGGGGAGCACAGATACGCAGTATTTT. Its translation is CASSRGTGSTDTQYF.

The gene calls are TRBV2 and TRBJ1-2; 7 bases map to TRBD1. Germline V lookup: CDR1 SNHLY, CDR2 FYNNEI. CDR3 length: 13 residues. The ends lost 5 bases at V and 8 bases at J; junction bases unmatched: 8. The CDR3 loop is CASSIGTVNGYTF. CDR3 DNA: TGTGCCAGCAGTATAGGGACAGTGAACGGCTACACCTTC.

The chain employs TRBV9 and TRBJ2-7, with D possibly being TRBD2 (6 bases). Germline CDR1 SGDLS, CDR2 YYNGEE. The CDR3 consists of 13 residues. Trimming stripped 1 base from V and 6 bases from J, with 11 bases between. CDR3 protein: CASSVHLASEQYF. Here the CDR3 DNA reads TGTGCCAGCAGCGTACATCTAGCGTCCGAGCAGTACTTC.

The CDR3 bases are TGCGCCAGCAGCATCACTAGCGGGAGTTTTAACGAGCAGTACTTC. Translating gives CASSITSGSFNEQYF. The V call is TRBV5-1, the J call TRBJ2-7, with 11 positions matching TRBD2. CDR1 is SGHRS, CDR2 YFSETQ, per germline. The CDR3 runs to 15 residues. V dropped 4 bases and J dropped 5; count of bases not matched to a gene: 8.

The chain has TRBV5-1 and TRBJ2-6; 9 bases are shared with TRBD1. This CDR3 has 16 residues. V lost 4 bases, J lost 2 bases, and 4 bases stayed unmatched. CDR1 and CDR2 (germline): SGHRS, YFSETQ. The CDR3 here is CASSRTGVPGANVLTF. DNA of the CDR3: TGCGCCAGCAGCCGGACAGGGGTCCCTGGGGCCAACGTCCTGACTTTC. The complete variable domain, with remaining parts taken from reference TRBV5-1 and TRBJ2-6, reads KAGVTQTPRYLIKTRGQQVTLSCSPISGHRSVSWYQQTPGQGLQFLFEYFSETQRNKGNFPGRFSGRQFSNSRSEMNVSTLELGDSALYLCASSRTGVPGANVLTFGAGSRLTVL.